This T cell receptor beta chain was retrieved from a study of blood T cell repertoires in COVID-19. Profiling relied on immunoSEQ multiplex PCR, and the TCRdb table lists in-frame clones only, not all of them. Among roughly 86,000 clones listed, about four fifths were seen once. The CDR3 is 15 residues long. The junction had 5 bases not matched to a gene; V was cut back by 5 bases and J by 0 bases. CDR1 and CDR2 from the germline V gene are SEHNR and FQNEAQ (reference sequence). The TCR comes from a woman aged 70-85 years with acute or convalescent COVID-19. Material: peripheral blood. The V and J genes are TRBV7-9 and TRBJ1-1; 8 bases map to TRBD1. Here the CDR3 DNA reads TGTGCCAGCAGCGCGTACAGGGGGGTGAACACTGAAGCTTTCTTT. This codes for CASSAYRGVNTEAFF.